This TCR beta chain was sequenced for a study of blood T cell repertoires in COVID-19 (dated by TCRdb to 2019 to 2021). Regarding the complete study: Samples covering the acute and convalescent phases of COVID-19 were provided by collaborators in the United States, Italy and Spain. The samples were drawn from the first 160 participants of the ongoing ImmuneRACE study and from 1,254 subjects provided by 6 global collaborators. The prospective study material was composed of cDNA or gDNA derived from T cells, B-cell-depleted T cells, or PBMCs. The sample metadata nearly always contained a de-identified subject ID, COVID-19 status, age in years and sex. The dataset comprised deeply sampled blood TCRbeta repertoires from subjects exposed to, actively infected with, or recovered from COVID-19. Where available, HLA class I and class II types were obtained from metadata supplied by the sample provider rather than from assay-based typing. The repertoires were released in a freely available public database intended as a resource for research on the immune response to SARS-CoV-2. Overall results and qualifications from the work: The amount of clinical and demographic metadata varied by source and participant and was provided uncurated.

CDR1 and CDR2 are drawn from the germline V gene: SQVTM, ANQGSEA. Reading from cysteine to phenylalanine, the CDR3 counts 12 amino acids. Just the 36-base CDR3 DNA is kept, in frame starting at base 1. V ends up 7 bases short and J 7 bases short, with an unmatched junction base count of 9. Collaborating institutions collected whole blood in K2EDTA tubes following their own protocols. For TCRbeta analysis, collaborator samples were shipped as frozen whole blood, as isolated PBMCs, or as DNA extracted from either sample type. The immunoSEQ Assay, a bias-controlled multiplex PCR, was used to amplify TCRbeta CDR3 regions from genomic DNA. The original pipeline was this. The number of nucleated cells in each sample was estimated from the amplification of reference gene primers within the assay. To quantify the absolute abundance of each unique TCRbeta CDR3 rearrangement, sequence reads were collapsed and filtered. For each sample, productive Simpson clonality was calculated as the square root of Simpson's diversity index across productive rearrangements. Imported from immuneACCESS, the table was reduced by TCRdb to in-frame sequences with V and J called. These copies leave out some clones; in studies compared against another copy, an unresolved V gene accounts for under half, and the cause of the remainder is not known. V and J calls plus clone size are reproduced from that table; the DNA served to infer D and trimming. In this sample the table shows 130,000 or so clones, approximately 68% of which occur a single time. The top ten clones comprise approximately 2.1% of the sample.

Note on this clone: No antigen is known for it. Base qualities are not recorded, but no much larger clone differs from it by a single base.

Source material: peripheral blood. The sequence came from a woman in her seventies with acute or convalescent COVID-19. This sequence uses TRBV29-1 and TRBJ1-2, with 7 bases in between that match TRBD1. For the CDR3, the sequence is CSDGTALVGYTF. The nucleotides are TGCAGCGATGGGACAGCTTTAGTTGGCTACACCTTC.